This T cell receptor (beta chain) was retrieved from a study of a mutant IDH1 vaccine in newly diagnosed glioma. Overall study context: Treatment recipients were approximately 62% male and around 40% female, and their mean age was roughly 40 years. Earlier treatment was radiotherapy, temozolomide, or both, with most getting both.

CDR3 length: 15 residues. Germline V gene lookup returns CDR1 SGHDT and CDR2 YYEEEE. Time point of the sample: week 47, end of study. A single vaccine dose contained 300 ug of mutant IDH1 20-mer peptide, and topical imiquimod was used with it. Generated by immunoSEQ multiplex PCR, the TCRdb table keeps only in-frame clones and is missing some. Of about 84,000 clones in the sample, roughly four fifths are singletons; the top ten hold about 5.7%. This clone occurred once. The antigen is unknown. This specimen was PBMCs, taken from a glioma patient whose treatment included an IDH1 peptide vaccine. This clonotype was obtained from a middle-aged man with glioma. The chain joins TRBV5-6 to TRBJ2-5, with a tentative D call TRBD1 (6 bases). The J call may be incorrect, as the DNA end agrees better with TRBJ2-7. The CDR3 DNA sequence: TGTGCCAGCAGCTTGTTGGGCAGGGGTTCCGACGAGCAGTACTTC. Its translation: CASSLLGRGSDEQYF.